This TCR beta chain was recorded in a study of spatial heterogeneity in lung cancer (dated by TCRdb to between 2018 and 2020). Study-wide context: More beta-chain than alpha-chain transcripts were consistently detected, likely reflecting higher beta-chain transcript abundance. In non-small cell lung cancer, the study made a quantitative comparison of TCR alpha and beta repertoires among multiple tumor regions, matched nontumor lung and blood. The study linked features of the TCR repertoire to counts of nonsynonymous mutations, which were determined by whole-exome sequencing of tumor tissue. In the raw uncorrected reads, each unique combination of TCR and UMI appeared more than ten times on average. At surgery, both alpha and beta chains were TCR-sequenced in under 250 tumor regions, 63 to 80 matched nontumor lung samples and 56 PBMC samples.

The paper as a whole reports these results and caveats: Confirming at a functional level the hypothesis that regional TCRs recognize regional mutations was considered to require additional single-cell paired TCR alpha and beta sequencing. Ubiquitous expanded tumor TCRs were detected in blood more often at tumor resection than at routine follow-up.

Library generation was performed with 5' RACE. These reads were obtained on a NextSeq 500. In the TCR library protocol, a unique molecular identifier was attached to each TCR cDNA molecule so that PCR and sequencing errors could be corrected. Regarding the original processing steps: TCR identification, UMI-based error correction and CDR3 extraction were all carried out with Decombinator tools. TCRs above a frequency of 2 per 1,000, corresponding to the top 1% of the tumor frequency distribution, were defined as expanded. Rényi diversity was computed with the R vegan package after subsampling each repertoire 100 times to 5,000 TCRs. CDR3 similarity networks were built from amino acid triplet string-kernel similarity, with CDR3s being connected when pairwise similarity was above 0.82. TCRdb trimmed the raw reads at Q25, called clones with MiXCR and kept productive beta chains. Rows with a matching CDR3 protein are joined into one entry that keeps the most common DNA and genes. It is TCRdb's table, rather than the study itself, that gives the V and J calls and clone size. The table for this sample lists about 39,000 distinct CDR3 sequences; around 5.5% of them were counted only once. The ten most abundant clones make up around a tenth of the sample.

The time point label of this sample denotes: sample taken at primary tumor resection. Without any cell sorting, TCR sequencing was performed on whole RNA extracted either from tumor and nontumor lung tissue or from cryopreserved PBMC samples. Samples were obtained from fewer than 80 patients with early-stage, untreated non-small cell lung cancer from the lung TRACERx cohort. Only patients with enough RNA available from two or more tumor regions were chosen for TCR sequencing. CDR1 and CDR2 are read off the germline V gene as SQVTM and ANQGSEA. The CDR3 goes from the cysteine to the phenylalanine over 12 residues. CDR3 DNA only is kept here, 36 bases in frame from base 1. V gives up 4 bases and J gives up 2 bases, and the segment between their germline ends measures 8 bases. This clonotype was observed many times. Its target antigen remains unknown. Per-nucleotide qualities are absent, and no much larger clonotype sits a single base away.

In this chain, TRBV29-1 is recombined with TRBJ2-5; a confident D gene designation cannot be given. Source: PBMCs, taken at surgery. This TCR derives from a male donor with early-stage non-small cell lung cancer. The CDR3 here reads CSVGHQQETQYF. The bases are TGCAGCGTTGGCCACCAACAAGAGACCCAGTACTTC.